Given below is one T cell receptor (beta chain) in context. Its matching antigen is unknown. Germline V lookup: CDR1 SEHNR, CDR2 FQNEAQ (reference sequence). V was trimmed by 5 bases and J by 8 bases, leaving 9 bases between them. This CDR3 contains 11 residues. The entry originates in a study of chemoradiotherapy in HPV16-positive cancers. Study summary: Functional T-cell assays on a couple of HPV16-positive patients' cells defined candidate HPV-specific clones and common TCR motifs. Study results and caveats: During treatment, candidate HPV-specific clones and E7-related motifs expanded in tumor. Better recurrence-free survival went with HPV-responsive T-cell expansion in HPV16-positive patients.

Profiling relied on immunoSEQ multiplex PCR, and the TCRdb table lists in-frame clones only, not all of them. The table lists about 1,400 clones, roughly 82% of them singletons. The receptor was derived from a human donor with HPV-associated anogenital cancer. The V call is TRBV7-9, the J call TRBJ1-1; D not certain. Sequences were derived from tumor tissue, sampled from a patient who underwent chemoradiotherapy. CDR3 sequence (DNA): TGTGCCAGCAGCCCTCAAGTAGAAGCTTTCTTT. This translates into CASSPQVEAFF. Drawing the rest from reference TRBV7-9 and TRBJ1-1, the complete variable domain is DTGVSQNPRHKITKRGQNVTFRCDPISEHNRLYWYRQTLGQGPEFLTYFQNEAQLEKSRLLSDRFSAERPKGSFSTLEIQRTEQGDSAMYLCASSPQVEAFFGQGTRLTVV.